These 20 T cell receptor beta chains were sequenced from one sample in a study of T-cell memory formation after mild COVID-19. TCRdb itself ran the 5' RACE reads through MiXCR, one entry per CDR3 protein. The table has about 470,000 distinct CDR3 sequences, nearly 25% seen once. Sequenced input: PBMCs or a T cell subset sorted from them (not recorded which). These receptors all come from an adult woman who had mild COVID-19 (a few samples of this study predate the infection). Cell type and time point are not known.

The gene calls are TRBV20-1 and TRBJ2-1; 11 nucleotides match TRBD1. This CDR3 spans 15 amino acids. Germline V gene lookup returns CDR1 DFQATT and CDR2 SNEGSKA (reference sequence). Trimming cost V 2 bases and J 8 bases; bases outside gene matches: 8. In nucleotides, the CDR3 is TGCAGTGCTAGACCCCCGGGACAGGGGGGCGATGAGCAGTTCTTC. The encoded protein is CSARPPGQGGDEQFF.

This clonotype has just a few counts. V gene TRBV21-1 combines with J gene TRBJ1-1. TRBV21-1 is given as a pseudogene. This CDR3 has 18 residues. DNA of the CDR3: TGTGCCAGCAGCAAAGGGGCAGGAGACAAAATTACGAACACTGAAGCTTTCTTT. Its translation is CASSKGAGDKITNTEAFF.

This chain connects TRBV5-6 to TRBJ1-4; tentatively, D is TRBD1 (6 bases). There are 16 residues in the CDR3. Trimming left V 0 bases short and J 2 bases short, with 11 bases between. Germline V gene sequence: CDR1 SGHDT, CDR2 YYEEEE. CDR3 amino acids: CASSLARQATNEKLFF. CDR3 sequence (DNA): TGTGCCAGCAGCTTGGCCCGACAGGCTACTAATGAAAAACTGTTTTTT.

This clonotype has only a few counts. The chain employs TRBV12-3 or TRBV12-4 and TRBJ1-2; D may be TRBD1 (6 bases). V was cut by 3 bases and J by 5 bases, with 16 bases left in between. The CDR3 extends over 15 amino acids. The CDR3 here is CASSFDGQRAYGYTF. CDR3 in DNA: TGTGCCAGCAGTTTTGACGGACAGAGAGCATATGGCTACACCTTC.

The chain links TRBV7-7 to TRBJ1-3; TRBD1 agrees at 7 bases. Germline lookup yields CDR1 SSHAT and CDR2 FNYEAQ (reference sequence). This CDR3 has 12 amino acids. CDR3 nucleotide sequence: TGTGGTGCCGGGACAGACGGAAACACCATATATTTT. Translated, it gives CGAGTDGNTIYF.

Only a few counts were recorded for this clonotype. The chain joins TRBV24-1 to TRBJ2-1, with D perhaps matching TRBD1 or TRBD2 (5 bases each). With 6 bases removed from V and 9 bases from J, the gap between germline ends came to 8 bases. CDR3 length: 11 amino acids. Germline loops: CDR1 KGHDR, CDR2 SFDVKD. The CDR3 here is CATSPGTEQFF. The CDR3 DNA follows: TGTGCCACCAGTCCAGGGACTGAGCAGTTCTTC.

This clonotype has only a few counts. The V call is TRBV12-3 or TRBV12-4, the J call TRBJ2-3, with TRBD2 as a possible D gene (5 bases). V shed 6 bases and J shed 8 bases, with 18 bases lying between them. The CDR3 loop spans 14 amino acids. The CDR3 bases are TGTGCCAGCAGCGCCCTACTGAGCGAGGGTACGCAGTATTTT. Protein sequence: CASSALLSEGTQYF.

This clonotype appeared a few times. The V gene is TRBV21-1, the J gene TRBJ2-6. TRBV21-1 is termed a pseudogene. The CDR3 is 17 amino acids. The CDR3 region is CASNNAAGSSGANVLTF. The CDR3 DNA reads as TGTGCCAGCAACAACGCAGCAGGATCCTCTGGGGCCAACGTCCTGACTTTC.

This clonotype appeared a few times. The chain combines TRBV30 with TRBJ2-1; 9 bases line up with TRBD1. CDR3 length: 13 amino acids. V trimming: 8 bases; J trimming: 8 bases; junction bases outside the gene matches: 10. CDR1 and CDR2 from the germline V gene are GTSNPN and SVGIG (reference sequence). The CDR3 reads CAGSGQGFDEQFF. The CDR3 DNA is TGTGCCGGTTCGGGACAGGGTTTCGATGAGCAGTTCTTC.

The rearrangement joins TRBV5-6 to TRBJ1-1; tentatively, D is TRBD1 (6 bases). Trimming pared 1 base from V and 0 bases from J, leaving 10 bases between. The germline gives CDR1 SGHDT, CDR2 YYEEEE. The CDR3 is 15 amino acids. CDR3 coding DNA: TGTGCCAGCAGCTTGAATGGACAGTTGAACACTGAAGCTTTCTTT. Translated, it gives CASSLNGQLNTEAFF.

The chain couples TRBV5-6 to TRBJ2-1; 8 bases line up with TRBD1. The CDR3 is 14 residues long. The germline V gene encodes CDR1 SGHDT and CDR2 YYEEEE. J was trimmed by 8 bases and V by 0 bases; bases with no gene match: 4. DNA of the CDR3: TGTGCCAGCAGCTTGGGGACAGGGATCCATGAGCAGTTCTTC. Its translation is CASSLGTGIHEQFF.

This clonotype was observed a few times. The chain joins TRBV7-2 to TRBJ2-7; 14 bases agree with TRBD2. CDR1 and CDR2 from the germline V gene are SGHTA and FQGNSA. The junction had 7 bases not matched to a gene; V was cut back by 5 bases and J by 10 bases. The CDR3 covers 14 residues. CDR3 region: CASSPGLAGDRQYF. Written as DNA, the CDR3 is TGTGCCAGCAGCCCGGGACTAGCGGGAGACAGACAGTACTTC.

This clonotype was observed a handful of times. The genes are TRBV9 and TRBJ2-1; D tentatively fits TRBD1 or TRBD2 (5 bases each). There are 17 residues in the CDR3. V lost 1 base and J 4 bases, leaving 18 bases between the germline ends. CDR1 SGDLS and CDR2 YYNGEE come from the germline V gene. CDR3 loop: CASSVTGANRPYNEQFF. The CDR3 DNA is TGTGCCAGCAGCGTAACCGGGGCTAACCGCCCGTACAATGAGCAGTTCTTC.

The table lists this clonotype with a few counts. The germline gene is not matched at one end of the junction; a read error may be the cause. The J gene is TRBJ2-7, the V gene TRBV5-1, with 10 bases fitting TRBD1. CDR1 and CDR2 (germline): SGHRS, YFSETQ. The length of the CDR3 is 14 residues. CDR3 sequence: CASRLGTGDYEQYF. The CDR3, as DNA: TGCGCCAGCAGGTTGGGGACAGGGGACTACGAGCAGTACTTC. Filled out from reference TRBV5-1 and TRBJ2-7, the complete variable domain reads KAGVTQTPRYLIKTRGQQVTLSCSPISGHRSVSWYQQTPGQGLQFLFEYFSETQRNKGNFPGRFSGRQFSNSRSEMNVSTLELGDSALYLCASRLGTGDYEQYFGPGTRLTVT.

There are a few counts of this clonotype. The V call is TRBV24-1, the J call TRBJ2-1; tentative D call: TRBD1 (5 bases). The germline gives CDR1 KGHDR, CDR2 SFDVKD. The CDR3 runs to 13 residues. Trimming stripped 4 bases from V and 8 bases from J, with 11 bases between. CDR3 coding DNA: TGTGCCACCAGTGAGGCAGGGTTAGATGAGCAGTTCTTC. It encodes CATSEAGLDEQFF.

This clonotype was counted ten times or more. CDR3 sequence (DNA): TGTGCCACCAGTGATTCCGGGACTATGAGGTATGAGCAGTTCTTC. Encoded protein: CATSDSGTMRYEQFF. The gene calls are TRBV24-1 and TRBJ2-1; 7 bases agree with TRBD2. There are 15 residues in the CDR3. J was trimmed by 8 bases and V by 2 bases; bases with no gene match: 8. From germline, CDR1 is KGHDR and CDR2 SFDVKD.

J is TRBJ2-1 and V is TRBV24-1; D gene ambiguous. The germline gives CDR1 KGHDR, CDR2 SFDVKD. This CDR3 contains 13 residues. Trimming shortened V by 2 bases and J by 8 bases, and 9 bases separated the two germline ends. The CDR3 DNA follows: TGTGCCACCAGTGATTCCCTATCGTATGAGCAGTTCTTC. This translates into CATSDSLSYEQFF.

The V call is TRBV12-3 or TRBV12-4, the J call TRBJ1-1; TRBD1 might be the D (6 bases). The CDR3 totals 15 residues. V was shortened by 0 bases and J by 1 base, with 9 bases between the two germline ends. DNA of the CDR3: TGTGCCAGCAGTTTAGCTGGGGGCCCGAACACTGAAGCTTTCTTT. It yields the protein CASSLAGGPNTEAFF.

This clonotype was seen a few times. This chain uses TRBV5-1 with TRBJ1-1; TRBD1 aligns across 8 bases. The CDR3 loop spans 14 amino acids. Germline trimming cut 4 bases from V and 3 bases from J; bases unmatched to any gene: 5. Germline V gene sequence: CDR1 SGHRS, CDR2 YFSETQ. CDR3 protein: CASSTSTGDTEAFF. The DNA for the CDR3 is TGCGCCAGCAGCACGTCGACAGGGGACACTGAAGCTTTCTTT.

The chain uses TRBV4-1 and TRBJ2-3; TRBD2 matches at 8 bases. The CDR3 contains 16 residues. Germline CDR1 MGHRA, CDR2 YSYEKL. V dropped 5 bases and J dropped 4; count of bases not matched to a gene: 11. CDR3 sequence reads: CASSTRGSGVSDTQYF. The CDR3 nucleotides are TGCGCCAGCAGCACCCGAGGTAGCGGGGTTTCAGATACGCAGTATTTT.